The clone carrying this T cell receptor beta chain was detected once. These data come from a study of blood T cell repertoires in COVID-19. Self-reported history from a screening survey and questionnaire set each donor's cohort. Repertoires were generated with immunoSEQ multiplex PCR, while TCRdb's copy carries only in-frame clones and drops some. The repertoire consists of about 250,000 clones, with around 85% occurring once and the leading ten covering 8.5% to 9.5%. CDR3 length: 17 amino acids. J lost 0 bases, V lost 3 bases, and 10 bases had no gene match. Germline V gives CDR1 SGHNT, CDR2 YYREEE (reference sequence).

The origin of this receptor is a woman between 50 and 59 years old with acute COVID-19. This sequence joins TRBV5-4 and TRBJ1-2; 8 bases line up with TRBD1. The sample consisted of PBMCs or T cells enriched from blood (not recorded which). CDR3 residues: CASSSDRDLSTNYGYTF. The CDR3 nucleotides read TGTGCCAGCAGCTCGGACAGGGACCTTTCCACTAACTATGGCTACACCTTC.